Each of the 13 T cell receptor beta chains below was sequenced from the same sample in a study of shared clonotypes between healthy human individuals. This table comes from immunoSEQ multiplex PCR, and its TCRdb copy is limited to in-frame clones, with some not included. The sample lists about 470,000 clones, around 75% occurring once. The sample was PBMCs. These receptor sequences come from a woman between 40 and 50 years old in good health. Some clones in this sample may be carry-over from other donors' samples.

The chain joins TRBV7-9 to TRBJ2-3; no firm D call. Deletions cut 4 bases from V and 0 bases from J, with 14 bases between. The CDR3 is 16 residues long. Germline V gene sequence: CDR1 SEHNR, CDR2 FQNEAQ (reference sequence). CDR3: CASSSRAATSTDTQYF. CDR3 in DNA: TGTGCCAGCAGCTCACGGGCGGCGACTAGCACAGATACGCAGTATTTT. Combining the CDR3 with reference TRBV7-9 and TRBJ2-3 gives the whole variable domain DTGVSQNPRHKITKRGQNVTFRCDPISEHNRLYWYRQTLGQGPEFLTYFQNEAQLEKSRLLSDRFSAERPKGSFSTLEIQRTEQGDSAMYLCASSSRAATSTDTQYFGPGTRLTVL.

This chain connects TRBV5-8 to TRBJ2-7, with D possibly being TRBD1 (6 bases). V gave up 8 bases and J gave up 2 bases, with 17 bases separating them. Germline CDR1 and CDR2: SGHTS and YDEGEE. CDR3 length: 14 residues. The CDR3 coding sequence is TGTGCCAGTTATCTGCAGGGGTCGGCCTACGAGCAGTACTTC. It codes for CASYLQGSAYEQYF.

The CDR3 region has the DNA TGCAGCGTTGATTCCGGGGGGAATGAGCAGTTCTTC. It yields the protein CSVDSGGNEQFF. This rearrangement joins TRBV29-1 to TRBJ2-1; TRBD2 agrees at 7 bases. The J segment lost 7 bases and the V segment lost 3 bases, leaving 3 bases of the junction unmatched. CDR3 length: 12 residues. Germline V gives CDR1 SQVTM, CDR2 ANQGSEA.

The sample holds one count of this clone. J is TRBJ1-2 and V is TRBV6-1, with D hard to call. V shed 7 bases and J shed 5 bases, with 20 bases lying between them. Germline CDR1 reads MNHNS; CDR2 reads SASEGT. This CDR3 is built from 15 residues. CDR3 residues: CASNPTSWVGYGYTF. The CDR3 coding sequence is TGTGCCAGCAACCCGACTTCTTGGGTTGGGTATGGCTACACCTTC.

This CDR3 reads CASSLPGQGNGYTF. The CDR3 bases are TGTGCCAGCAGTTTACCGGGACAGGGGAATGGCTACACCTTC. The chain joins TRBV28 to TRBJ1-2; 10 bases are shared with TRBD1. The V gene end was trimmed by 2 bases and the J gene end by 6 bases; junction bases not matched to a gene: 3. The CDR3 has 14 amino acids. Germline values: CDR1 MDHEN, CDR2 SYDVKM.

The rearrangement links TRBV29-1 to TRBJ2-5; D could derive from TRBD1 or TRBD2 (5 bases each). CDR1 SQVTM and CDR2 ANQGSEA come from the germline V gene. Trimming removed 7 bases from V and 6 bases from J, with 15 bases in between. The CDR3 runs to 12 residues. This CDR3 is CSAEKGRKTQYF. The CDR3 DNA sequence: TGCAGCGCCGAAAAGGGGAGAAAGACCCAGTACTTC. Complete variable domain (other parts from reference TRBV29-1 and TRBJ2-5): SAVISQKPSRDICQRGTSLTIQCQVDSQVTMMFWYRQQPGQSLTLIATANQGSEATYESGFVIDKFPISRPNLTFSTLTVSNMSPEDSSIYLCSAEKGRKTQYFGPGTRLLVL.

V usage is TRBV10-3 and J usage is TRBJ1-1; 9 bases agree with TRBD1. CDR3 size: 11 residues. The V gene end was trimmed by 9 bases and the J gene end by 5 bases; junction bases not matched to a gene: 1. Germline CDR1 ENHRY, CDR2 SYGVKD. This CDR3 is CAIQGATEAFF. CDR3 DNA: TGTGCCATACAGGGGGCGACTGAAGCTTTCTTT.

The chain couples TRBV19 to TRBJ1-2; maybe TRBD1 (6 bases). This CDR3 comprises 17 residues. Trimming cost V 3 bases and J 5 bases, with 22 bases left between them. Germline V gene lookup returns CDR1 LNHDA and CDR2 SQIVND (reference sequence). CDR3 in DNA: TGTGCCAGTAGTATTAACCCCACGGACAGATGGGTTTATGGCTACACCTTC. The encoded protein is CASSINPTDRWVYGYTF.

The rearrangement links TRBV6-5 to TRBJ1-2; the D gene is possibly TRBD1 (6 bases). The CDR3 spans 15 residues. Germline lookup yields CDR1 MNHEY and CDR2 SVGAGI. Trimming took 6 bases from V and 1 from J, leaving 15 bases between them. In DNA form, the CDR3 reads TGTGCCAGCAGGACAACCCTACAGGGTAACTATGGCTACACCTTC. Translated: CASRTTLQGNYGYTF.

V usage is TRBV28 and J usage is TRBJ1-5; no firm D call. Germline CDR1 MDHEN, CDR2 SYDVKM. The CDR3 spans 16 residues. V shed 6 bases and J shed 2 bases, with 17 bases lying between them. CDR3 bases: TGTGCCAGCAGGCCCCCCAAAAGATGGGGCAATCAGCCCCAGCATTTT. Protein sequence: CASRPPKRWGNQPQHF.

V gene TRBV7-3 combines with J gene TRBJ2-7, with D unresolved. This CDR3 is built from 13 residues. Trimming pared 0 bases from V and 3 bases from J, leaving 6 bases between. CDR1 and CDR2 (germline): SGHTA, FQGTGA. The CDR3 loop reads CASSLTASYEQYF. The CDR3 DNA reads as TGTGCCAGCAGCTTAACGGCTAGCTACGAGCAGTACTTC. Supplemented by reference TRBV7-3 and TRBJ2-7, the full variable domain reads GAGVSQTPSNKVTEKGKYVELRCDPISGHTALYWYRQSLGQGPEFLIYFQGTGAADDSGLPNDRFFAVRPEGSVSTLKIQRTERGDSAVYLCASSLTASYEQYFGPGTRLTVT.

The gene calls are TRBV5-1 and TRBJ1-5, with TRBD1 as a possible D gene (5 bases). Looked up from germline, CDR1 is SGHRS and CDR2 is YFSETQ. This CDR3 is 14 amino acids long. Trimming removed 0 bases from V and 7 bases from J, with 11 bases in between. The CDR3 loop reads CASSLGDPDQPQHF. The CDR3 DNA follows: TGCGCCAGCAGCTTGGGGGACCCCGACCAGCCCCAGCATTTT.

The gene calls are TRBV5-1 and TRBJ1-3; 9 nucleotides agree with TRBD1. The CDR3 contains 17 residues. With V trimmed by 1 base and J by 1 base, 6 bases remained unmatched. Germline CDR1 SGHRS, CDR2 YFSETQ. The CDR3 DNA follows: TGCGCCAGCAGCTTGCGTCCCGGGACAGGGTCTGGAAACACCATATATTTT. Its translation is CASSLRPGTGSGNTIYF.